The present entry profiles one T cell receptor beta chain with its context. The antigen it recognizes is unknown. The sample holds no much larger clone one base away, and base qualities are not on file. Healthy HIV-negative adults with no recently reported acute infections or vaccinations were included as donors. Only Caucasian adults living in Nashville, Tennessee, USA were represented among the donors. CD8 memory samples consisted of magnetically selected CD45RO+ cells combined with CCR7-negative CD45RA+ effector memory (TemRA) cells. Blood was obtained by leukapheresis, after which PBMCs were separated by Ficoll-Histopaque density gradient centrifugation and cryopreserved in liquid nitrogen vapor phase. Analytical flow cytometry was used to check the purity and quantity of every magnetically sorted T cell population. Genomic DNA was isolated from every sorted fraction and measured by UV absorbance on a Nanodrop 2000c.

Compared with germline, V lacks 4 bases and J lacks 6 bases; bases without a gene match: 15. From the cysteine up to the phenylalanine, the CDR3 has a length of 16 residues. Only the CDR3 DNA is retained, 48 bases long and in frame from the first base. Sequences SGHDT (CDR1) and YYEEEE (CDR2) are obtained from the germline V gene. The data stem from a study of shared clonotypes between healthy human individuals (dated by TCRdb to the early 2020s). Background for the entire study: A couple of women and a few men aged 18 to 49 years were included in the cohort. The study deeply sequenced blood TCR repertoires of about 5 healthy adults to estimate repertoire size and the extent of clonotype sharing between individuals. For each donor, CD4 naive and CD4 memory were each given three plates, CD8 naive was given two plates, and CD8 memory was given one plate. Libraries were prepared and TCR repertoires were sequenced by different laboratories using diverse techniques, in order to increase sequencing depth and limit assay-specific biases. Each donor's leukapheresis produced roughly between about 0.9 and 9.5 billion PBMCs. Overall results and qualifications from the work: Sampling was restricted to blood, and TCR repertoires in tissue are likely to differ from TCR repertoires in blood. The small number of donors limited the genetic and exposure-history diversity represented. Naive subsets generally had larger estimated clonotype richness than memory subsets did. Compared with non-shared clonotypes, the clonotypes found in all four sorted-subset donors had higher generation probabilities. Pairwise subsampling indicated that sequencing depth was expected to affect the degree of clonotype sharing among donors. Rarefaction of sorted-subset datasets indicated incomplete sequencing despite the large sequencing depth. Sharing across a few donors was observed for 5% to 6.5% of naive CD4, over 3% of naive CD8, about 2.5% of memory CD4, and less than 0.45% of memory CD8 clonotypes.

Using the deep immunoSEQ assay, TCR CDR3 regions were amplified from genomic DNA by multiplex PCR. Genomic DNA extracted from each cell subset was distributed evenly over all wells of several immunoSEQ 96-well plates, and each plate served as one replicate. Each replicate PCR for sorted subsets received about 210 ng genomic DNA, equal to roughly 33,000 T cell genomes. Purified libraries were measured with a Qubit 3.0 fluorometer, size-checked on a Bioanalyzer 2100, and measured again with the KAPA Library Quantification kit. Every immunoSEQ 96-well plate was sequenced on a separate single-read 150-cycle Illumina NextSeq 550 flow cell. On the study's bioinformatics: Because the immunoSEQ output included only junctional sequences and no quality scores, the filtering could not be the same as the filtering used for full-length reads. To assign V/J genes and CDR3, sequences were annotated using PyIR, a Python wrapper for IgBLAST v1.9, with IMGT germline references. Any read was removed if the V/J assignment was weak (E-value above 1e-6), the CDR3 was missing, or the read contained stop codons, out-of-frame junctions, or ambiguous translated residues. V3J clonotypes were defined as sequences sharing the same inferred V gene, J gene, and CDR3 amino acid sequence. The percentage overlap between two repertoires was calculated by dividing the number of shared unique clonotypes by the size of the smaller repertoire. RTK rarefaction, the Chao1 estimator, and Recon v2.1 estimates of unobserved clonotypes were used to assess repertoire richness. Generation probabilities were computed with OLGA for all TCRbeta clonotypes obtained by the gDNA method from four donors. Not all clones reach the TCRdb copy of this immuneACCESS table, which keeps in-frame sequences only. Checked studies attribute under half of the gap to unresolved V genes and leave the rest unexplained. The V and J calls and clone size are taken from that table; D and trimming were inferred from the DNA. Across this sample there are some 690,000 clones, with about nine tenths seen only once. The ten most abundant clones make up 34% of the sample.

This sequence was found in a young man in good health. Some clones in this sample may be carry-over from other donors' samples. The material sequenced was memory CD8+ T cells from PBMCs. The cell subset or site label here, explained by the study, means: CD45RO+ cells pooled with CCR7-negative TemRA cells. The sequence links TRBV5-6 to TRBJ1-2, and 7 junctional nucleotides match TRBD1. The base sequence is TGTGCCAGCAGCCAGATCACCGGGACAGTAGTGAATGGCTACACCTTC. Its translation reads: CASSQITGTVVNGYTF.